This T cell receptor (beta chain) stems from a study of T cell responses to AZD1222 COVID-19 vaccine. Study-level background: Pooled together were second doses at about 4 or about 12 weeks.

Turning to this clone: Its antigen is undetermined.

Repertoires were generated with immunoSEQ multiplex PCR, while TCRdb's copy carries only in-frame clones and drops some. Counted here are more than 95,000 clones, over 75% occurring once; the ten biggest clones make up around 9%. With 4 bases removed from V and 2 bases from J, the gap between germline ends came to 15 bases. The CDR3 is made up of 15 amino acids. Germline CDR1 is LGHNA and CDR2 is YSLEER. The study's findings and limits: Donors in the cohort were predominantly white British and more often female, and clonal diversity was possibly underestimated. There were vaccine-associated CD4 TCRs across spike, dominant at 160-218 and 743-854.

V gene TRBV4-3 combines with J gene TRBJ2-7; D is perhaps TRBD2 (6 bases). The sample was peripheral blood, taken on day 0 of AZD1222 vaccination. This receptor was taken from an adult in good health. This CDR3 is CASSLETGTAYEQYF. For the CDR3, the DNA is TGCGCCAGCAGCCTGGAAACCGGGACTGCCTACGAGCAGTACTTC.